Following are 11 T cell receptor beta chains from one sample sequenced in a study of technical replicates of blood from a few donors. Sequenced by immunoSEQ multiplex PCR; TCRdb stores in-frame clones only, minus some. The sample includes about 12,000 clones, about 94% of them seen just once. Sequencing was carried out using PBMCs. These TCRs come from a human donor in good health.

The chain combines TRBV2 with TRBJ2-7; 8 positions match TRBD1. The germline V gene encodes CDR1 SNHLY and CDR2 FYNNEI. The CDR3 is made up of 12 amino acids. V shed 11 bases and J 2 bases; nucleotides not matched to a gene: 5. The CDR3: CAWGQAAYEQYF. The CDR3, as DNA: TGTGCCTGGGGACAGGCCGCCTACGAGCAGTACTTC. Based on the CDR3 plus reference TRBV2 and TRBJ2-7, the full variable domain is EPEVTQTPSHQVTQMGQEVILRCVPISNHLYFYWYRQILGQKVEFLVSFYNNEISEKSEIFDDQFSVERPDGSNFTLKIRSTKLEDSAMYFCAWGQAAYEQYFGPGTRLTVT.

This chain connects TRBV11-2 to TRBJ1-4, with 10 positions matching TRBD1. CDR1 is SGHAT and CDR2 is FQNNGV in the germline V gene. The length of the CDR3 is 15 residues. J gave up 8 bases and V 0 bases, and 3 bases lay outside the gene matches. CDR3 loop: CASSLDGTGVEKLFF. CDR3 coding DNA: TGTGCCAGCAGCTTAGACGGGACAGGGGTCGAAAAACTGTTTTTT.

The chain links TRBV5-1 to TRBJ2-1, with D hard to call. Germline CDR1 and CDR2: SGHRS and YFSETQ. The ends were cut back, 0 bases at V and 2 bases at J, with 12 bases in the middle. The CDR3 length is 16 residues. CDR3 sequence reads: CASSLVASNTYNEQFF. The CDR3 coding sequence is TGCGCCAGCAGCTTGGTGGCATCAAACACCTACAATGAGCAGTTCTTC. The variable domain in full, completed from reference TRBV5-1 and TRBJ2-1, reads KAGVTQTPRYLIKTRGQQVTLSCSPISGHRSVSWYQQTPGQGLQFLFEYFSETQRNKGNFPGRFSGRQFSNSRSEMNVSTLELGDSALYLCASSLVASNTYNEQFFGPGTRLTVL.

This clone is a singleton in its sample. The chain employs TRBV11-1 and TRBJ2-7, with D possibly being TRBD1 (6 bases). V was trimmed by 4 bases and J by 5 bases, leaving 15 bases between them. CDR1 SGHAT and CDR2 FQDESV come from the germline V gene (reference sequence). The CDR3 spans 14 residues. DNA of the CDR3: TGTGCCAGCAGCTCCGAAGCACGGACAGACGAGCAGTACTTC. This codes for CASSSEARTDEQYF.

The V gene is TRBV5-1, the J gene TRBJ2-2; 11 bases align to TRBD2. The V and J ends lost 1 base and 3 bases, in that order; junction bases with no gene match: 2. CDR3 length equals 16 residues. Germline-derived CDR1 and CDR2 are SGHRS and YFSETQ. This CDR3 is CASSLLAGGDTGELFF. The CDR3, as DNA: TGCGCCAGCAGCTTGTTAGCGGGAGGGGACACCGGGGAGCTGTTTTTT.

The J gene is TRBJ2-1, the V gene TRBV25-1, with 10 bases matching TRBD1. V gave up 0 bases and J gave up 7 bases; unmatched junction bases: 6. The CDR3 loop spans 16 amino acids. CDR1 and CDR2 (germline): MGHDK, SYGVNS. CDR3 nucleotides: TGTGCCAGCAGTGAATACGGGGACAGGGGTTCTAATGAGCAGTTCTTC. It codes for CASSEYGDRGSNEQFF.

CDR3 bases: TGTGCCAGCAGCTTAGGCACCGGGACTAGCGCCAGCTCCTACGAGCAGTACTTC. It yields the protein CASSLGTGTSASSYEQYF. V is TRBV11-3 and J is TRBJ2-7, with 10 positions matching TRBD2. CDR1 and CDR2 from the germline V gene are SGHNT and YENEEA. The CDR3 consists of 18 residues. The V and J ends lost 1 base and 0 bases, in that order; junction bases with no gene match: 9.

The rearrangement links TRBV28 to TRBJ2-3; a weak D match, TRBD1 (7 bases). Trimming stripped 6 bases from V and 4 bases from J, with 14 bases between. The CDR3 is made up of 14 amino acids. Germline V lookup: CDR1 MDHEN, CDR2 SYDVKM. This chain's CDR3 is CASSQGGPADTQYF. As DNA, the CDR3 is TGTGCCAGCAGCCAGGGGGGACCAGCAGATACGCAGTATTTT.

V usage is TRBV18 and J usage is TRBJ2-7; 9 nucleotides line up with TRBD2. The CDR3 runs to 14 residues. Germline CDR1 reads KGHSH; CDR2 reads LQKENI. Germline trimming cut 4 bases from V and 2 bases from J; bases unmatched to any gene: 3. The CDR3 sequence is CASSLAGATYEQYF. The CDR3 region has the DNA TGTGCCAGCTCACTAGCGGGAGCCACCTACGAGCAGTACTTC.

The gene calls are TRBV5-8 and TRBJ2-7, with no clear D. Trimming cost V 0 bases and J 0 bases, with 4 bases left between them. Germline CDR1 is SGHTS and CDR2 is YDEGEE. The CDR3 runs to 13 residues. This CDR3 reads CASSLGHSYEQYF. The CDR3 DNA sequence: TGTGCCAGCAGCTTGGGACACTCCTACGAGCAGTACTTC.

The V call is TRBV27, the J call TRBJ2-7; 7 nucleotides line up with TRBD1. CDR1 is MNHEY and CDR2 is SMNVEV in the germline V gene (reference sequence). The V segment lost 4 bases and the J segment 4 bases; nucleotides outside the gene matches: 7. The CDR3 loop spans 14 amino acids. In DNA, the CDR3 is TGTGCCAGCAGTTGGACAGGAGAGGCATACGAGCAGTACTTC. Amino acid sequence: CASSWTGEAYEQYF.